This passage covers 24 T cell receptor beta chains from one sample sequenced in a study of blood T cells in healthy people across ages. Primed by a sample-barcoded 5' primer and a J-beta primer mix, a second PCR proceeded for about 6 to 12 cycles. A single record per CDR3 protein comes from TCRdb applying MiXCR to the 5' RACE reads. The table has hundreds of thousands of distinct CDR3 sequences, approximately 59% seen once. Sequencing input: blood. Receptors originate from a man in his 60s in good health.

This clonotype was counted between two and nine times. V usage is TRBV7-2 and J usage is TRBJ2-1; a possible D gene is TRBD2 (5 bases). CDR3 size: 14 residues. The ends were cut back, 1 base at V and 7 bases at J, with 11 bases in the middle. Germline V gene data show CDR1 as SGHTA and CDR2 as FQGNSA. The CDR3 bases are TGTGCCAGCAGCTTAGGCAGGACGGGGAATGAGCAGTTCTTC. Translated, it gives CASSLGRTGNEQFF.

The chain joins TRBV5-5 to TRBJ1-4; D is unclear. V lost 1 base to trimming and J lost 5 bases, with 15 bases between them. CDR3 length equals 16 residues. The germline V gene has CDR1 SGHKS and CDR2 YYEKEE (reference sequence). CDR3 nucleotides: TGTGCCAGCAGCTTGTTCTGGGCAAGGCAAAATGAAAAACTGTTTTTT. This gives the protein CASSLFWARQNEKLFF.

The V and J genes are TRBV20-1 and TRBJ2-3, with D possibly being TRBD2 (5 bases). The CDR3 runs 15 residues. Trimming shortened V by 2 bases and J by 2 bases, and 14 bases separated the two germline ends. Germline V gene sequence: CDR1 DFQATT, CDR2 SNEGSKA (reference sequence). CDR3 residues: CSARSGLGNTDTQYF. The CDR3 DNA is TGCAGTGCTAGATCTGGACTGGGGAACACAGATACGCAGTATTTT.

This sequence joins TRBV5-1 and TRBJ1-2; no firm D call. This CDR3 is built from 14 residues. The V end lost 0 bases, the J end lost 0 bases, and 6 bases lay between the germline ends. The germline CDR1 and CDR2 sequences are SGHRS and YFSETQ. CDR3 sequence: CASSLEDSNYGYTF. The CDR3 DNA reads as TGCGCCAGCAGCTTGGAGGACTCTAACTATGGCTACACCTTC.

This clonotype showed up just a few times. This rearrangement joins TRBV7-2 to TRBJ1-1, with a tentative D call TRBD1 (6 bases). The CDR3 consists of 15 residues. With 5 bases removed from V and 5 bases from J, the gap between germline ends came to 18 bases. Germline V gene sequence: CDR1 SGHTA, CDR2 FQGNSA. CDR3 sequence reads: CASSQSSGRGTEAFF. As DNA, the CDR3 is TGTGCCAGCAGCCAATCCTCCGGGAGGGGGACTGAAGCTTTCTTT.

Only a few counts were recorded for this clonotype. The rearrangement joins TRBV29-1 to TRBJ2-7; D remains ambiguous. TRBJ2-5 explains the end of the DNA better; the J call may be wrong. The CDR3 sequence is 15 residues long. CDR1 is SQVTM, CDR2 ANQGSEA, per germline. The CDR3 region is CSVEVGGRVGETQYF. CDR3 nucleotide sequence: TGCAGCGTTGAAGTGGGCGGAAGGGTTGGCGAGACCCAGTACTTC.

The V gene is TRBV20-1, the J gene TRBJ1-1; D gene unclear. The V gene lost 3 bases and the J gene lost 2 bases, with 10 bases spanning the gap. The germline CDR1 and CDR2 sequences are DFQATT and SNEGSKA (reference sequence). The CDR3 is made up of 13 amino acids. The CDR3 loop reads CSARMRTNTEAFF. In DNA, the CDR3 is TGCAGTGCTAGGATGAGAACTAACACTGAAGCTTTCTTT.

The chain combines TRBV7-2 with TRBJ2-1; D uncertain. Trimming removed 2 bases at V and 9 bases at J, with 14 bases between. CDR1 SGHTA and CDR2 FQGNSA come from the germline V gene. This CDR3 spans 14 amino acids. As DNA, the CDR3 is TGTGCCAGCAGCTTACCTACAAGGCGTGTTGAGCAGTTCTTC. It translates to CASSLPTRRVEQFF.

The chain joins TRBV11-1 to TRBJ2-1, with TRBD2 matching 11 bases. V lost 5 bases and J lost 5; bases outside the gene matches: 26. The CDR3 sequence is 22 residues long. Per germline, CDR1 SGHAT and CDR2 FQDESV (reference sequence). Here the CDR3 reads CASSTIPVASGGTGPKDNEQFF. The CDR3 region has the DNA TGTGCCAGCAGCACTATACCGGTGGCTAGCGGGGGGACCGGCCCTAAAGACAATGAGCAGTTCTTC.

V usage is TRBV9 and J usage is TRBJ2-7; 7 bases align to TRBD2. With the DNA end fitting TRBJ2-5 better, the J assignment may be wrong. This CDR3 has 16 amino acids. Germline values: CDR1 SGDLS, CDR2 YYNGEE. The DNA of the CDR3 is TGTGCCAGCAGCGCCTTCGGGGTTGCGGGGGAAGAGACCCAGTACTTC. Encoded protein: CASSAFGVAGEETQYF.

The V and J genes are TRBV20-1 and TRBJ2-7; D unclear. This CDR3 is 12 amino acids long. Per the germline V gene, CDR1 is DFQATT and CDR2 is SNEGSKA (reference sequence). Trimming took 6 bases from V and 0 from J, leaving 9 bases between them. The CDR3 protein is CSAPSGSYEQYF. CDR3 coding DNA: TGCAGTGCCCCCTCGGGCTCCTACGAGCAGTACTTC.

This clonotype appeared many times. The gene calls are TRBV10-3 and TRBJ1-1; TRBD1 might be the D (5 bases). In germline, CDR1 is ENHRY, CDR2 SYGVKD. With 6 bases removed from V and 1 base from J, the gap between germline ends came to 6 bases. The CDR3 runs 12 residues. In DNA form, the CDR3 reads TGTGCCATCAGCGGGACGAACACTGAAGCTTTCTTT. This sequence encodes CAISGTNTEAFF.

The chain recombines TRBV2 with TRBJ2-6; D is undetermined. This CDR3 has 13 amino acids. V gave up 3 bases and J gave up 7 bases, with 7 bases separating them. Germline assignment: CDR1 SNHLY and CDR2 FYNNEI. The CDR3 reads CASSDEAANVLTF. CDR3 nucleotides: TGTGCCAGCAGTGATGAGGCAGCCAACGTCCTGACTTTC.

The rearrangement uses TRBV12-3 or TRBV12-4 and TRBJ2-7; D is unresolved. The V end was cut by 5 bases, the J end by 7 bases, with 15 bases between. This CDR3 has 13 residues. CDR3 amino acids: CASSLDTYNEQYF. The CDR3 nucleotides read TGTGCCAGCAGTCTCGACACCTACAATGAGCAGTACTTC.

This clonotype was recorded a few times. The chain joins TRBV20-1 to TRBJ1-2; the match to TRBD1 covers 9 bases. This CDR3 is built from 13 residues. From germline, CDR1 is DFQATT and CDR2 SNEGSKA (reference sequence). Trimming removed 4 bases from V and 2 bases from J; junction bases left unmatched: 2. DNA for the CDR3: TGCAGTGCTAACAGGGGGCTCAACTATGGCTACACCTTC. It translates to CSANRGLNYGYTF.

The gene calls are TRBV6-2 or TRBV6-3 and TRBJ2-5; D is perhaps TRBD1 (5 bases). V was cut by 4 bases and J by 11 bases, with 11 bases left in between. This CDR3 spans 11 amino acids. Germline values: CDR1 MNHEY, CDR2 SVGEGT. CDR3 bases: TGTGCCAGCAGTTGGGCAGGGAAGCAGTACTTC. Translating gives CASSWAGKQYF.

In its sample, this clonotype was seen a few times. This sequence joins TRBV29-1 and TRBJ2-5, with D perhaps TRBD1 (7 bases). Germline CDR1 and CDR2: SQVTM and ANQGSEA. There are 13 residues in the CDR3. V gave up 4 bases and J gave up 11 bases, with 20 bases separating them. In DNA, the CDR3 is TGCAGCGTTGGTCAGGGGGGACTTCGGGAGCAGTACTTC. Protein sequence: CSVGQGGLREQYF.

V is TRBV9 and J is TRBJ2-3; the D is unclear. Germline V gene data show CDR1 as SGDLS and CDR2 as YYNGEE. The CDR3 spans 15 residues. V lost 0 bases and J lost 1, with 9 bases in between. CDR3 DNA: TGTGCCAGCAGCGTAGCTCCGGGCCGCACAGATACGCAGTATTTT. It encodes CASSVAPGRTDTQYF.

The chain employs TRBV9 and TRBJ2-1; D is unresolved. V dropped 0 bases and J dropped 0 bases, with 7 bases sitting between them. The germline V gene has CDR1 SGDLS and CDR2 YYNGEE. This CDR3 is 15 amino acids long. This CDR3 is CASSVDVPSYNEQFF. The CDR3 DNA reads TGTGCCAGCAGCGTAGACGTTCCCTCCTACAATGAGCAGTTCTTC. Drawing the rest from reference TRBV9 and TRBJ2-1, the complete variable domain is DSGVTQTPKHLITATGQRVTLRCSPRSGDLSVYWYQQSLDQGLQFLIQYYNGEERAKGNILERFSAQQFPDLHSELNLSSLELGDSALYFCASSVDVPSYNEQFFGPGTRLTVL.

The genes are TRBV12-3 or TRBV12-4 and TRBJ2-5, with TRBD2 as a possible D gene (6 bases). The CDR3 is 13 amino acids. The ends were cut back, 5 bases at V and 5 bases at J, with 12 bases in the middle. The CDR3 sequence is CASSPWGVETQYF. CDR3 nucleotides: TGTGCCAGCAGTCCCTGGGGGGTCGAGACCCAGTACTTC.

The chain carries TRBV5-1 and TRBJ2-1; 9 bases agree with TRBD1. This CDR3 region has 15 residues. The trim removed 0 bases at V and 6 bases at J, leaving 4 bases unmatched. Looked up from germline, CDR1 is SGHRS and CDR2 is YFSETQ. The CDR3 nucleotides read TGCGCCAGCAGCTTGGATTCGGGACAGGGCAATGAGCAGTTCTTC. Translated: CASSLDSGQGNEQFF.

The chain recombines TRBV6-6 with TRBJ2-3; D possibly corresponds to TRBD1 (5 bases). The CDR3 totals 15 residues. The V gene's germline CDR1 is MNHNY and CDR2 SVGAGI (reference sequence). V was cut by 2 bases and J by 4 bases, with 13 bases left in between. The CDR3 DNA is TGTGCCAGCAGTTACCACTTGACAGTCTCAGATACGCAGTATTTT. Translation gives CASSYHLTVSDTQYF.

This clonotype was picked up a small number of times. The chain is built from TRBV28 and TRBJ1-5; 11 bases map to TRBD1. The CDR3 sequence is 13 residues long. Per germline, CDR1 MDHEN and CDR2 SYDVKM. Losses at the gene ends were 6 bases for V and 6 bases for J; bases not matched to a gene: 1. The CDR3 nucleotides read TGTGCCAGCAGGGGACAGGGGGGTCAGCCCCAGCATTTT. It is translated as CASRGQGGQPQHF.

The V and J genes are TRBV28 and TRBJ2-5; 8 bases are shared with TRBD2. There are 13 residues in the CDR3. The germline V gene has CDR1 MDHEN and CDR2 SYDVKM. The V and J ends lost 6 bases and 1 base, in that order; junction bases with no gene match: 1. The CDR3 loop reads CASRGTSQETQYF. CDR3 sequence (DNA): TGTGCCAGCAGAGGGACTAGCCAAGAGACCCAGTACTTC.